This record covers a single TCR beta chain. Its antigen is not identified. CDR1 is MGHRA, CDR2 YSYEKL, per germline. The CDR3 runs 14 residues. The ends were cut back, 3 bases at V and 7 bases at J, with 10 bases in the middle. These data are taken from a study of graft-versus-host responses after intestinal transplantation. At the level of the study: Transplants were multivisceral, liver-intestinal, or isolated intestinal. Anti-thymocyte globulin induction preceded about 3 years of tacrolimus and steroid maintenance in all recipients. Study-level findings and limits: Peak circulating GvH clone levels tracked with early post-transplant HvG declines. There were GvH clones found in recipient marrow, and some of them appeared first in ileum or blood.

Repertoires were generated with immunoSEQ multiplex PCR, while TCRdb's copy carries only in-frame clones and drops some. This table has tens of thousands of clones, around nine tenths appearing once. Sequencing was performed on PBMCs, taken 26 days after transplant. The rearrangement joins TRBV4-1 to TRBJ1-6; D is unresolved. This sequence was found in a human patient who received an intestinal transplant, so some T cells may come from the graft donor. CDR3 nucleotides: TGCGCCAGCAGCCAGGCGGGTCGGAATTCACCCCTCCACTTT. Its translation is CASSQAGRNSPLHF.